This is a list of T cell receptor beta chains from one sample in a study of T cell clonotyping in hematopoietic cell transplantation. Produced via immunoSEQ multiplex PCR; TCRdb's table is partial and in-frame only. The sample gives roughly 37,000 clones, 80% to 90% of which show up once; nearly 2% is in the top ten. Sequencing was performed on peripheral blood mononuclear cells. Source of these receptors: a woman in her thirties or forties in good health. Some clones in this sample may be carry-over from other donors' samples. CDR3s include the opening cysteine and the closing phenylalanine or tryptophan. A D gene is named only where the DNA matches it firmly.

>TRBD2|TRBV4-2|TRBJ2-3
TGTGCCAGCAGGATAGAGCGGGAGGACTCGGCAGATACGCAGTATTTT
CASRIEREDSADTQYF
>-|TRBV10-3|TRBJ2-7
TGTGCCATCAGTGCGGCAGGGGAGCGGGAAGAGCAGTACTTC
CAISAAGEREEQYF
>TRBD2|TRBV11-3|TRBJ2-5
TGTGCCAGCAGCTTAGGACTAGCGGAAGGAGAGACCCAGTACTTC
CASSLGLAEGETQYF
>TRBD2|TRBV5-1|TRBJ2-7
TGCGCCAGCAAGGACGGGAGGGGGTCGTACGAGCAGTACTTC
CASKDGRGSYEQYF
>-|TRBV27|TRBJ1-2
TGTGCCAGCAGTTTACTTACAACCGGGGGCGCCGGCTACACCTTC
CASSLLTTGGAGYTF
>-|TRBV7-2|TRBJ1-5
TGTGCCAGCAGCCCGGGACAAGTGAGCAATCAGCCCCAGCATTTT
CASSPGQVSNQPQHF
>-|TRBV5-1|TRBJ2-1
TGCGCCAGCAGCTTAGGACTGGCAAATGAGCAGTTCTTC
CASSLGLANEQFF
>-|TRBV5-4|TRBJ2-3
TGTGCCAGCAGCTTGGGGGATGGGAGGACCAACACAGATACGCAGTATTTT
CASSLGDGRTNTDTQYF
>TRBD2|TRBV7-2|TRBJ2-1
TGTGCCAGCAGCTCGGGACTAGCGGGAGTGAATGAGCAGTTCTTC
CASSSGLAGVNEQFF
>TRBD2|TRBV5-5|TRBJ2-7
TGTGCCAGCAGCTATCATACTAGCGGGGGGCAACCCGAGCAGTACTTC
CASSYHTSGGQPEQYF